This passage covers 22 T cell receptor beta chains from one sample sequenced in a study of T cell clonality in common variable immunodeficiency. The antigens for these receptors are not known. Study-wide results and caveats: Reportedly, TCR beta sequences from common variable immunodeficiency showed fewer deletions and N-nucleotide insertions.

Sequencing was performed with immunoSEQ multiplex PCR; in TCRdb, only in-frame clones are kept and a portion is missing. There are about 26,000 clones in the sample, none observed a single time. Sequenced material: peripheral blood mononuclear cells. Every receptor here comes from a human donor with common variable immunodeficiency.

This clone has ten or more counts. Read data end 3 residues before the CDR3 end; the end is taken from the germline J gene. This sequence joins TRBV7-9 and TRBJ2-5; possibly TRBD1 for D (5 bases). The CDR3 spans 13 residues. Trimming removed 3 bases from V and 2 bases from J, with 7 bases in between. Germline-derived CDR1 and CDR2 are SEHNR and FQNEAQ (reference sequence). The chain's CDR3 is CASSFRVQETQYF. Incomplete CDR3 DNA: TGTGCCAGCAGCTTCAGGGTACAAGAGACC. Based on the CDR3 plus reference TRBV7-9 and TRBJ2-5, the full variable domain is DTGVSQNPRHKITKRGQNVTFRCDPISEHNRLYWYRQTLGQGPEFLTYFQNEAQLEKSRLLSDRFSAERPKGSFSTLEIQRTEQGDSAMYLCASSFRVQETQYFGPGTRLLVL.

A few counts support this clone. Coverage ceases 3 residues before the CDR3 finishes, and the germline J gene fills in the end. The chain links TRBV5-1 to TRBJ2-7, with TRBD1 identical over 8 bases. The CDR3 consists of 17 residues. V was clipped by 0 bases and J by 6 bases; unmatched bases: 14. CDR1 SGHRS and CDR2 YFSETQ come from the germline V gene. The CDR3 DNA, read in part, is TGCGCCAGCAGCTTGGAGCCTTCGGGACAGGCCCTTGGCGAG. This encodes CASSLEPSGQALGE. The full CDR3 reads CASSLEPSGQALGEQYF. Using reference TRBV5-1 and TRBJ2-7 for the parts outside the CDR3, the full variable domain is KAGVTQTPRYLIKTRGQQVTLSCSPISGHRSVSWYQQTPGQGLQFLFEYFSETQRNKGNFPGRFSGRQFSNSRSEMNVSTLELGDSALYLCASSLEPSGQALGEQYFGPGTRLTVT.

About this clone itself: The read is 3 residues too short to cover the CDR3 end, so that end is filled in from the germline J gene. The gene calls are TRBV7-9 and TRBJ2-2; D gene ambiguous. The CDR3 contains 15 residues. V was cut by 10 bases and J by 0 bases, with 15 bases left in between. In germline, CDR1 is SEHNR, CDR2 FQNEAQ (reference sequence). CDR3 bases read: TGTGCCATCCAAAAGGGCTTCGCGAACACCGGGGAG. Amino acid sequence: CAIQKGFANTGE. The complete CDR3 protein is CAIQKGFANTGELFF.

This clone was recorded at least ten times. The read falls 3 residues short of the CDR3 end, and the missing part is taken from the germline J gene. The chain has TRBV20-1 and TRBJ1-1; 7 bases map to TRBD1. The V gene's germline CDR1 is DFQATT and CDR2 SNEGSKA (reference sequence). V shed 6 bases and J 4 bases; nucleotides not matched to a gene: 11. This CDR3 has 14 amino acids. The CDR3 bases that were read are TGCAGTGCCCTCCCGACAGGGCGGATCACTGAA. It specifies CSALPTGRITE. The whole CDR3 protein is CSALPTGRITEAFF.

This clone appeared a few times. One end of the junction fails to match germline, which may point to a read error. The part of the CDR3 DNA that was read is TGTCCCAGCTCCCCATATGGGGCATACGAG. Translating gives CPSSPYGAYE. The whole CDR3 is CPSSPYGAYEQYF. The chain combines TRBV18 with TRBJ2-7; weak D call: TRBD1 (5 bases). The read halts 3 residues ahead of the CDR3 end, with the missing end drawn from the germline J gene. The CDR3 spans 13 residues. Germline CDR1 reads KGHSH; CDR2 reads LQKENI.

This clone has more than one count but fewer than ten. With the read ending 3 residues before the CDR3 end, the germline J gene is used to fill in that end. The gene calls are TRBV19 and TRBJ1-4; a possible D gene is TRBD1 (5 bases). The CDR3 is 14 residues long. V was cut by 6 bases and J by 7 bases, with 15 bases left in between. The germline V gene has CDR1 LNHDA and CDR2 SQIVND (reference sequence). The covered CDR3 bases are TGTGCCAGTAGCCGCCAGGGTCCCTTTGAAAAA. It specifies CASSRQGPFEK. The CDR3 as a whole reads CASSRQGPFEKLFF.

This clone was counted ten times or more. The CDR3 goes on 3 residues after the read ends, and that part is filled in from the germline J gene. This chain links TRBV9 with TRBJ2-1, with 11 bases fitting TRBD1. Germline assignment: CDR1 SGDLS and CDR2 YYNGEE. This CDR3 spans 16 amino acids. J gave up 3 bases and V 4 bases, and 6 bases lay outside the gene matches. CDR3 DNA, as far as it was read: TGTGCCAGCAGCCCAAGAGGGACAGGGGGCTACAATGAG. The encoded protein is CASSPRGTGGYNE. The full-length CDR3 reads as CASSPRGTGGYNEQFF.

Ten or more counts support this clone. CDR3 DNA, as far as it was read: TGCAGTGCTAGGGGCGGGACAGAACTAGCCAAAAACATT. It translates to CSARGGTELAKNI. The whole CDR3 sequence is CSARGGTELAKNIQYF. J is TRBJ2-4 and V is TRBV20-1; a possible D gene is TRBD1 (7 bases). The read terminates 3 residues ahead of where the CDR3 ends, so the germline J gene completes it. Germline CDR1 and CDR2: DFQATT and SNEGSKA (reference sequence). The V end was cut by 3 bases, the J end by 0 bases, with 15 bases between. The CDR3 runs to 16 residues.

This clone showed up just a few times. This CDR3 is CASLSGDTLNQPQHF. The sequenced CDR3 bases are TGTGCCAGTCTCTCCGGGGACACACTTAATCAGCCC. V gene TRBV19 combines with J gene TRBJ1-5; maybe TRBD1 (6 bases). From the germline J gene comes the end of the CDR3, since the read stops 3 residues before it. The CDR3 runs 15 residues. Germline values: CDR1 LNHDA, CDR2 SQIVND (reference sequence). Trimming took 8 bases from V and 4 from J, leaving 18 bases between them.

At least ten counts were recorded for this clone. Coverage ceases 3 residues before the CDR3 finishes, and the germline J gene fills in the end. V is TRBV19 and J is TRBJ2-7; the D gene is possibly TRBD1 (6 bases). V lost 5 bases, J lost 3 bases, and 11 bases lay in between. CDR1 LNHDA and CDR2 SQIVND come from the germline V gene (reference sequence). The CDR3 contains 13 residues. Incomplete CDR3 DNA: TGTGCCAGTAGTGAGTTGACAGGCTACGAG. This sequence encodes CASSELTGYE. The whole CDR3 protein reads CASSELTGYEQYF.

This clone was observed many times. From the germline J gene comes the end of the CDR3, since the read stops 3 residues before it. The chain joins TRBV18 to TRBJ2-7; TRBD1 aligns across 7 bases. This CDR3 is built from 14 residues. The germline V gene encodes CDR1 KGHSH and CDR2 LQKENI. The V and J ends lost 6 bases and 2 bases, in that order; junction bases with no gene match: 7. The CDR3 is CASSPRDSPYEQYF. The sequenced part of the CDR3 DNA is TGTGCCAGCTCCCCCCGGGACAGCCCCTACGAG.

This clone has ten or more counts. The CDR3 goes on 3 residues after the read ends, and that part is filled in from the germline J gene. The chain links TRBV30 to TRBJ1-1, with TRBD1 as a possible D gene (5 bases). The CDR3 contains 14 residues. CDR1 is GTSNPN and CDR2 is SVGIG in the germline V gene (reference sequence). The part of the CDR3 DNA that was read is TGTGCCTGGAGTGTTAAGGGGCTCAAAGGGGAA. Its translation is CAWSVKGLKGE. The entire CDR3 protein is CAWSVKGLKGEAFF.

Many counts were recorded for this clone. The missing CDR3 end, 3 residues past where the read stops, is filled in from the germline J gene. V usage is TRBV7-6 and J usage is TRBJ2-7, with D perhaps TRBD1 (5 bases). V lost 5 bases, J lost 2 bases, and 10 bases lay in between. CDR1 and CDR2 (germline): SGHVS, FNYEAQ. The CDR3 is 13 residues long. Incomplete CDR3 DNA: TGTGCCAGCAGCCGTGACAGAACCTACGAG. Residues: CASSRDRTYE. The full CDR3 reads CASSRDRTYEQYF.

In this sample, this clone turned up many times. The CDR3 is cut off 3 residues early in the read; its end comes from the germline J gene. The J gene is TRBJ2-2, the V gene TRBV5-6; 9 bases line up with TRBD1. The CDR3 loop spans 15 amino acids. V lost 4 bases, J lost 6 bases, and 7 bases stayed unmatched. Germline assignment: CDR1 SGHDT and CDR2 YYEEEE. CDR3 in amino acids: CASSTYRGPAGELFF. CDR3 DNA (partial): TGTGCCAGCAGCACGTACAGGGGGCCGGCCGGGGAG.

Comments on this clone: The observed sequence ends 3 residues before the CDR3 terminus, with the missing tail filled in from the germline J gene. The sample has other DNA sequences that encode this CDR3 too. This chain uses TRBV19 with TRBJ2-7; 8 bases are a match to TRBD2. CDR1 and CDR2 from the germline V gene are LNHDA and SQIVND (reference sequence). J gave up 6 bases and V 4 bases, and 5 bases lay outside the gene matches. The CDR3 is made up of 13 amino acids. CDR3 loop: CASSTGLGGEQYF. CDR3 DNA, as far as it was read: TGTGCCAGTAGTACGGGACTAGGGGGCGAG.

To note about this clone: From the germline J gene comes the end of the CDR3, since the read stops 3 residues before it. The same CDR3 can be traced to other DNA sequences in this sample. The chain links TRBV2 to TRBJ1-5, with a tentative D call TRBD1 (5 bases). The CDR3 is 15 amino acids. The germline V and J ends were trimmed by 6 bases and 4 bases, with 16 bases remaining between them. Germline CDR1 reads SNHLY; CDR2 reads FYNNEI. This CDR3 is CASRNSGSANQPQHF. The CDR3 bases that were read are TGTGCCAGCAGAAACTCAGGGAGCGCGAATCAGCCC.

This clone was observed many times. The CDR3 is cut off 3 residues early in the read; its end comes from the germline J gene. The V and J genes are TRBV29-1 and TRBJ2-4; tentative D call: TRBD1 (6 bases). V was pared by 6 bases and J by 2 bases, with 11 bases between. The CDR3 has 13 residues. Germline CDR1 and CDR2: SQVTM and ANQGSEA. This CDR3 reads CSVVTGTKNIQYF. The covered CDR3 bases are TGCAGCGTGGTGACAGGCACCAAAAACATT.

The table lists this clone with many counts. The CDR3 loop reads CASSLLGGQETQYF. The CDR3 bases that were read are TGTGCCAGCAGCCTCCTGGGGGGACAAGAGACC. The chain recombines TRBV5-4 with TRBJ2-5; a weak D match, TRBD2 (6 bases). The read ends 3 residues before the CDR3 terminus; that terminus is restored from the germline J gene. Germline V lookup: CDR1 SGHNT, CDR2 YYREEE (reference sequence). The CDR3 is 14 amino acids. V was clipped by 4 bases and J by 2 bases, with 12 bases between them. Together with reference TRBV5-4 and TRBJ2-5, the CDR3 gives the full variable domain: ETGVTQSPTHLIKTRGQQVTLRCSSQSGHNTVSWYQQALGQGPQFIFQYYREEENGRGNFPPRFSGLQFPNYSSELNVNALELDDSALYLCASSLLGGQETQYFGPGTRLLVL.

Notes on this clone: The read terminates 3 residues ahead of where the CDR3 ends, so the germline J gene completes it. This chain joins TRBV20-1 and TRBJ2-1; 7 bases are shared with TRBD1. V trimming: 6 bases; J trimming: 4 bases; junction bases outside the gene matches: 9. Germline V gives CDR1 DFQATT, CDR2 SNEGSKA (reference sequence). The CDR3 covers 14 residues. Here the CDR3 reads CSAGRGQRYNEQFF. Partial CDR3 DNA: TGCAGTGCGGGACGGGGACAGAGATACAATGAG.

The sequenced CDR3 bases are TGTGCCAGCAGCCCTGACAGGGGCAACTACGAG. Translating it yields CASSPDRGNYE. In full, the CDR3 reads CASSPDRGNYEQYF. The chain employs TRBV7-9 and TRBJ2-7; 8 bases are shared with TRBD1. The read is 3 residues too short to cover the CDR3 end, so that end is filled in from the germline J gene. The CDR3 has 14 amino acids. After removal of 5 bases from V and 3 bases from J, the junction contained 6 bases not matched to a gene. In germline, CDR1 is SEHNR, CDR2 FQNEAQ (reference sequence).

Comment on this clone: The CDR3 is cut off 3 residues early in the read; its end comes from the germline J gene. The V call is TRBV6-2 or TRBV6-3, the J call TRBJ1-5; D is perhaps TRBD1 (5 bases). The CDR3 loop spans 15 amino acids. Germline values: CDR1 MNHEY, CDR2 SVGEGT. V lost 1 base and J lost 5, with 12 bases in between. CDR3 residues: CASSYYDSPHQPQHF. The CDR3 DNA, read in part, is TGTGCCAGCAGTTACTACGACAGCCCGCATCAGCCC.

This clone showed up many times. The CDR3 bases that were read are TGTGCCAGCTCACCTCTGACAGGGAACTACAATGAG. This codes for CASSPLTGNYNE. The CDR3, in full, reads CASSPLTGNYNEQFF. V and J are TRBV18 and TRBJ2-1; 7 positions agree with TRBD1. The read ends 3 residues before the CDR3 terminus; that terminus is restored from the germline J gene. CDR1 and CDR2 (germline): KGHSH, LQKENI. The CDR3 is 15 residues long. V gave up 3 bases and J gave up 3 bases; unmatched junction bases: 5.